Here is one T cell receptor (beta chain) with its context. The antigen is not known. The CDR3 loop spans 14 amino acids. Trimming cost V 7 bases and J 5 bases; bases outside gene matches: 9. The germline V gene encodes CDR1 SGHNT and CDR2 YYREEE (reference sequence). This sample is drawn from a study of T cell responses to AZD1222 COVID-19 vaccine. Data came from immunoSEQ multiplex PCR; TCRdb stores just in-frame clones and leaves some out. This repertoire shows over 150,000 clones, just over 90% found once; its top ten account for about 3.5%. Study-wide findings and caveats: Nearly half of unique spike-specific TCRs reportedly avoided B.1.351 and B.1.1.7 mutated regions. Donor demographics were predominantly white British with a female majority; clonal diversity may be underestimated. Scientists sampled the repertoires only once the peak T cell response had passed.

This chain joins TRBV5-4 and TRBJ1-2, with 9 nucleotides matching TRBD1. The clonotype was recovered from an adult who received the AZD1222 COVID-19 vaccine. Source: peripheral blood, taken 28 days after the second AZD1222 dose. This chain's CDR3 is CASRQTGGDYGYTF. CDR3 in DNA: TGTGCCAGCCGCCAGACAGGGGGAGATTATGGCTACACCTTC. Combining the CDR3 with reference TRBV5-4 and TRBJ1-2 gives the whole variable domain ETGVTQSPTHLIKTRGQQVTLRCSSQSGHNTVSWYQQALGQGPQFIFQYYREEENGRGNFPPRFSGLQFPNYSSELNVNALELDDSALYLCASRQTGGDYGYTFGSGTRLTVV.